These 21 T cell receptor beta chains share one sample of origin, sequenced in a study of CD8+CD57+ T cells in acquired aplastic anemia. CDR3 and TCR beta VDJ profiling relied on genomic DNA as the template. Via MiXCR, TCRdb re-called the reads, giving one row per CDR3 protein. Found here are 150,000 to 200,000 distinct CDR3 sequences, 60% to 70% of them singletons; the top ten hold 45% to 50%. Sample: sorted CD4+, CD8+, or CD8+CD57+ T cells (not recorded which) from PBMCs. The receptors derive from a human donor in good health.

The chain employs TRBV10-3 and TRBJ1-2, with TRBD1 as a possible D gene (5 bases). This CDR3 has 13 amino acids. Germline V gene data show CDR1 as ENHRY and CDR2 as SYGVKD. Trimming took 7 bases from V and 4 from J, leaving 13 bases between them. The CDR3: CAINGGDGYGYTF. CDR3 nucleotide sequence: TGTGCCATCAATGGGGGTGATGGCTATGGCTACACCTTC.

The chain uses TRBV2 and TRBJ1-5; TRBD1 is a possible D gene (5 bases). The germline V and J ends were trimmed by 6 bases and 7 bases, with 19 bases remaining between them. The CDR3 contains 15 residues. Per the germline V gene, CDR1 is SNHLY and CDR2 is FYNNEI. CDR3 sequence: CASSQGTDERQPQHF. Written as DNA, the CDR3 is TGTGCCAGCAGCCAAGGGACGGACGAGCGGCAGCCCCAGCATTTT.

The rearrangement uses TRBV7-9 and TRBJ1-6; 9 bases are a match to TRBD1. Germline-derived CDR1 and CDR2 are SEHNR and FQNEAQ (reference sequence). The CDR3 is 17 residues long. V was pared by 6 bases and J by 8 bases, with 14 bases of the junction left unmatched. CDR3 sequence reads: CASRPGTGSLRDSPLHF. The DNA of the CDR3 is TGTGCCAGCAGGCCCGGGACAGGGTCCTTAAGAGATTCACCCCTCCACTTT.

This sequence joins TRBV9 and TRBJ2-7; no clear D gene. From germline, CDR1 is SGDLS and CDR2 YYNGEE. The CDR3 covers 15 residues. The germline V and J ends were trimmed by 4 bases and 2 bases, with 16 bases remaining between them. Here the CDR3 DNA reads TGTGCCAGCAGCTCTAGGGTTTCCGAAGCCTACGAGCAGTACTTC. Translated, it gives CASSSRVSEAYEQYF.

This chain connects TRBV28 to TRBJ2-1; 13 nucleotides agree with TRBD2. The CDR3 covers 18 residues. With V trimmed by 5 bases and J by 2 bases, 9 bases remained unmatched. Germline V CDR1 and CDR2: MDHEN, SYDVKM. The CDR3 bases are TGTGCCAGCAGTCCGGGCCGACTAGCGGGAGGTACCTACAATGAGCAGTTCTTC. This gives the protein CASSPGRLAGGTYNEQFF.

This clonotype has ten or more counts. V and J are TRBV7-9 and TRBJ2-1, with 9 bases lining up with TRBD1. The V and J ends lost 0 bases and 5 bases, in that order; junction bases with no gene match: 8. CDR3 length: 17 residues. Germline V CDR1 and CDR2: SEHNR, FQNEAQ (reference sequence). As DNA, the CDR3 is TGTGCCAGCAGCTTAGCGACGACAGGGGGATTGGACAATGAGCAGTTCTTC. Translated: CASSLATTGGLDNEQFF.

DNA for the CDR3: TGCAGTGCTAGAGGGTTCCTGGACAGGCAAACGGGGAACACTGAAGCTTTCTTT. Amino acid sequence: CSARGFLDRQTGNTEAFF. The chain links TRBV20-1 to TRBJ1-1, with 7 bases identical to TRBD1. This CDR3 has 18 residues. Looked up from germline, CDR1 is DFQATT and CDR2 is SNEGSKA (reference sequence). J was trimmed by 1 base and V by 1 base; bases with no gene match: 15.

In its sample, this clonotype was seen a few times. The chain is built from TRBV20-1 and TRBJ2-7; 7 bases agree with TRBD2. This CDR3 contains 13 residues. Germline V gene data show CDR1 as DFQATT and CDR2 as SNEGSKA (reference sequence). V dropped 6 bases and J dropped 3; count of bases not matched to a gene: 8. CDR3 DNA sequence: TGCAGTGCCATAACTAGCGCTGACTACGAGCAGTACTTC. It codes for CSAITSADYEQYF.

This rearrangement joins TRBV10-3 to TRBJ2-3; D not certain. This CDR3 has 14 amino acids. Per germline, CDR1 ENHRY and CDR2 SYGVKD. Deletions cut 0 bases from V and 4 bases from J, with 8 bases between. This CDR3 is CAISESGTADTQYF. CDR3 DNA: TGTGCCATCAGTGAGTCAGGCACCGCAGATACGCAGTATTTT.

CDR3 DNA sequence: TGTGCCATCAGTGAGTCGCCAGCCCTCTCCTACGAGCAGTACTTC. Its translation: CAISESPALSYEQYF. V usage is TRBV10-3 and J usage is TRBJ2-7; the D is unclear. The germline V gene encodes CDR1 ENHRY and CDR2 SYGVKD. This CDR3 has 15 residues. V lost 0 bases and J 0 bases, leaving 9 bases between the germline ends.

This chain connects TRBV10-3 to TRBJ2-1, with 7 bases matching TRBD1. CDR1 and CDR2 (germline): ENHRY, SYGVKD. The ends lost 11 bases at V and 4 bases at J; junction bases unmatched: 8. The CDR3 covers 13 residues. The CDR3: CASSGTDYNEQFF. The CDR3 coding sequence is TGTGCCTCTTCCGGGACAGATTACAATGAGCAGTTCTTC.

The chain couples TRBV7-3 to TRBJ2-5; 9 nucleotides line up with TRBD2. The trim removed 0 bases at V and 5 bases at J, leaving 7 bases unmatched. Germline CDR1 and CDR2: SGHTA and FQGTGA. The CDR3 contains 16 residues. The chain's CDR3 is CASSLTGLASGETQYF. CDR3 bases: TGTGCCAGCAGCTTAACGGGACTAGCCAGCGGCGAGACCCAGTACTTC.

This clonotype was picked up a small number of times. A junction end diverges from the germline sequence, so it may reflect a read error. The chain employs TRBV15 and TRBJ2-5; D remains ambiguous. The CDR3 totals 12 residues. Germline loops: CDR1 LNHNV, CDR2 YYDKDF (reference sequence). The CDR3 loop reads CATSRADGPTNF. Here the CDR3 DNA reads TGTGCCACCAGCAGAGCGGACGGCCCCACGAACTTC.

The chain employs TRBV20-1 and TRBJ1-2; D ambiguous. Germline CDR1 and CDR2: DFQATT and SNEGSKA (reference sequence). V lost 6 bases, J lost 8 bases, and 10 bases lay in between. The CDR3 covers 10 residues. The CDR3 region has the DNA TGCAGTGCCCCCGAGTCAGGCTACACCTTC. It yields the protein CSAPESGYTF.

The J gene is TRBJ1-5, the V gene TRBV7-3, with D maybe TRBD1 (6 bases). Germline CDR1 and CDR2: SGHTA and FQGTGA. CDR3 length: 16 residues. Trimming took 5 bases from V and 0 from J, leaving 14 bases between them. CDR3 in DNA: TGTGCCAGCAGCCGTACGACAGGTACTAGCAATCAGCCCCAGCATTTT. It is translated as CASSRTTGTSNQPQHF.

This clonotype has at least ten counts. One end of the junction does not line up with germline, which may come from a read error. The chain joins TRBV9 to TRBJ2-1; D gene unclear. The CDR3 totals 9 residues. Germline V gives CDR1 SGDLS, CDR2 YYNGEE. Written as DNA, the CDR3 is TGTGCCAGCAGCGTAGGACCCACCTTC. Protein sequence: CASSVGPTF.

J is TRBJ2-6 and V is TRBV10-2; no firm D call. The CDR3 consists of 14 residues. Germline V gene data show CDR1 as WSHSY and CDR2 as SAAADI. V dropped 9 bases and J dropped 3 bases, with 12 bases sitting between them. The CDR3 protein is CASKHVYGANVLTF. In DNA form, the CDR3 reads TGCGCCAGTAAACATGTCTATGGGGCCAACGTCCTGACTTTC.

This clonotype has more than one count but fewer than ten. This chain's CDR3 is CASSEGQSGYEQYF. The CDR3 bases are TGTGCCAGCAGCGAGGGACAGAGCGGATACGAGCAGTACTTC. This chain connects TRBV5-5 to TRBJ2-7; 7 nucleotides agree with TRBD1. Per the germline V gene, CDR1 is SGHKS and CDR2 is YYEKEE (reference sequence). The CDR3 runs to 14 residues. The J segment lost 4 bases and the V segment lost 4 bases, leaving 8 bases of the junction unmatched.

The CDR3 DNA reads as TGCAGCGTCCCCGGGGGAGGACTGACTAACTATGGCTACACCTTC. Protein: CSVPGGGLTNYGYTF. The chain joins TRBV29-1 to TRBJ1-2, with D possibly matching TRBD1 (5 bases). V was cut by 6 bases and J by 0 bases, with 17 bases left in between. The CDR3 loop spans 15 amino acids. The germline CDR1 and CDR2 sequences are SQVTM and ANQGSEA.

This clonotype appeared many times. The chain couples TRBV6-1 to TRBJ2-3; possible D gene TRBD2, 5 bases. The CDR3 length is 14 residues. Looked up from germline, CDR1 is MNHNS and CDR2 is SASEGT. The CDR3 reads CASRVDLSTDTQYF. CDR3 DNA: TGTGCTTCGCGGGTAGACCTTAGCACAGATACGCAGTATTTT.

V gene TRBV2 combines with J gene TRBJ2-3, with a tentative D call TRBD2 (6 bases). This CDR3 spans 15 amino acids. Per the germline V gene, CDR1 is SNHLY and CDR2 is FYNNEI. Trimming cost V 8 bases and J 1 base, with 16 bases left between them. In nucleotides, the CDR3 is TGTGCCAGCCCGACTGGGACTGTCCGCACAGATACGCAGTATTTT. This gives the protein CASPTGTVRTDTQYF.